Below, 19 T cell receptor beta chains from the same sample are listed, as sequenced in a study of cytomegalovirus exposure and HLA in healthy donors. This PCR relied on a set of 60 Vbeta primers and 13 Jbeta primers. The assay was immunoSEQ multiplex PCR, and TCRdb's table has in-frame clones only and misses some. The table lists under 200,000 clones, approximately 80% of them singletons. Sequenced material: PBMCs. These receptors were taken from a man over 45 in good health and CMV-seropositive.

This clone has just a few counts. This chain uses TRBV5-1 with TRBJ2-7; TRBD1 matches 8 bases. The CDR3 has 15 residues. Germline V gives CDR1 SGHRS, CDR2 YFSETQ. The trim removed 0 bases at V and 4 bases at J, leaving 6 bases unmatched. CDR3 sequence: CASSLGTGLTYEQYF. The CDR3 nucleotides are TGCGCCAGCAGCTTGGGGACAGGGCTAACGTACGAGCAGTACTTC.

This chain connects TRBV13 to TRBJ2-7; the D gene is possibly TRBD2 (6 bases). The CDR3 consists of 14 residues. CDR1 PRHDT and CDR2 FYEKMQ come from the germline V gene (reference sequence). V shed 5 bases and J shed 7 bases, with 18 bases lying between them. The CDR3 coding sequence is TGTGCCAGCAGCCGGGGGACTGCCCTTGGGGAGCAGTACTTC. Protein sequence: CASSRGTALGEQYF.

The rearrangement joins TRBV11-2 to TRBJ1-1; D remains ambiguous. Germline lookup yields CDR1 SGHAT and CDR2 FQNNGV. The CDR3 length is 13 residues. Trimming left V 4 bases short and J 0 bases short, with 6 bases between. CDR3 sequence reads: CASSSRVNTEAFF. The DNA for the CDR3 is TGTGCCAGCAGCTCGAGGGTGAACACTGAAGCTTTCTTT.

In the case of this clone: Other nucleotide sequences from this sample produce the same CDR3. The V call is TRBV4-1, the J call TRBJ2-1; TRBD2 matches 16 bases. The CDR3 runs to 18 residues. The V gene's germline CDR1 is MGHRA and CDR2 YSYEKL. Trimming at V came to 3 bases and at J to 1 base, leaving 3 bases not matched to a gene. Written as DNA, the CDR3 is TGCGCCAGCAGCCAGGGGACTAGCGGGGGGGCGTCCTACAATGAGCAGTTCTTC. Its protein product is CASSQGTSGGASYNEQFF.

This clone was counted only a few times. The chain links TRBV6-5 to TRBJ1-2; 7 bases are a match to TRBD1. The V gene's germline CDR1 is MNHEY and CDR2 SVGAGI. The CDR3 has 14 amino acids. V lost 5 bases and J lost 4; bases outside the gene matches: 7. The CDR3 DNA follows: TGTGCCAGCAGTGGGGGGACAGAGACCTATGGCTACACCTTC. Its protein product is CASSGGTETYGYTF.

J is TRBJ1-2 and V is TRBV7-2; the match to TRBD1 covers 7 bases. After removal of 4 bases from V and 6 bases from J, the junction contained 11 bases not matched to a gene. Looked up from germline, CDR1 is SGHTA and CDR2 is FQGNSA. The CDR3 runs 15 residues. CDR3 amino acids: CASSSRDRHVNGYTF. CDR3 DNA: TGTGCCAGCAGCTCCCGGGACAGACACGTTAATGGCTACACCTTC. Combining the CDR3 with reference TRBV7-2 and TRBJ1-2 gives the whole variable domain GAGVSQSPSNKVTEKGKDVELRCDPISGHTALYWYRQSLGQGLEFLIYFQGNSAPDKSGLPSDRFSAERTGGSVSTLTIQRTQQEDSAVYLCASSSRDRHVNGYTFGSGTRLTVV.

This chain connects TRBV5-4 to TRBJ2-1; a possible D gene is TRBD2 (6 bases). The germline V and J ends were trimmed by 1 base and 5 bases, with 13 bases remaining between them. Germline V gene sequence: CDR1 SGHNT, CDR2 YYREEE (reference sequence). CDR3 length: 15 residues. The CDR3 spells CASSLSRDLNNEQFF. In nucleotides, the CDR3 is TGTGCCAGCAGCTTGAGCCGGGACTTAAACAATGAGCAGTTCTTC.

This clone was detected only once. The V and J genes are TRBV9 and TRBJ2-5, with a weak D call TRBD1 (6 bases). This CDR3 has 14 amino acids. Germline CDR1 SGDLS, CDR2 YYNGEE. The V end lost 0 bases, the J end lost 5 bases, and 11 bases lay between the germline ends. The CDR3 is CASSVDQGLETQYF. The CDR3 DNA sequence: TGTGCCAGCAGCGTAGATCAGGGGCTCGAGACCCAGTACTTC.

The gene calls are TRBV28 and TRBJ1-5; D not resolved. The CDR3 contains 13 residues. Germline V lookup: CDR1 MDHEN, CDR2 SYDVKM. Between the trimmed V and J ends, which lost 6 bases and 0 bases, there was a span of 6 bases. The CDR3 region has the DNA TGTGCCAGCAGATCAGATAGCAATCAGCCCCAGCATTTT. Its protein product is CASRSDSNQPQHF.

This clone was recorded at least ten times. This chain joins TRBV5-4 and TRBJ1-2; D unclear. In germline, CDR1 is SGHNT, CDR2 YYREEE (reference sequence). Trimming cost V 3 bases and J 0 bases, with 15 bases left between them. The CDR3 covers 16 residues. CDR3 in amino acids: CASSSPSSGPNYGYTF. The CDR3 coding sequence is TGTGCCAGCAGCTCTCCATCCTCGGGTCCTAACTATGGCTACACCTTC.

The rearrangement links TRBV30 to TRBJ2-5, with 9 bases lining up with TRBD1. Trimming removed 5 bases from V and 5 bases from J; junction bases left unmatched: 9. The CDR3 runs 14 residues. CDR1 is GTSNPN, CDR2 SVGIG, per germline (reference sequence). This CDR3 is CAWGTGSPPETQYF. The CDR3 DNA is TGTGCCTGGGGGACAGGGAGCCCTCCTGAGACCCAGTACTTC.

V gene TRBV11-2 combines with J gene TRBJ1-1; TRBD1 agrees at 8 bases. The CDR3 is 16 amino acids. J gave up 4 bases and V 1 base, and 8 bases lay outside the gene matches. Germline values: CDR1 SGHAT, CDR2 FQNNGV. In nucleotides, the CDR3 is TGTGCCAGCAGCTTAGTAGCAGGGGGCAGCGGCACTGAAGCTTTCTTT. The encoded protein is CASSLVAGGSGTEAFF.

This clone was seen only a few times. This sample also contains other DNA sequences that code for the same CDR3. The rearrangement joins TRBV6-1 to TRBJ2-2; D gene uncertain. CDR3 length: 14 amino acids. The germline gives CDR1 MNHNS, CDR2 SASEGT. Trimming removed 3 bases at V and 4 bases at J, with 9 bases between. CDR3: CASSESPSTGELFF. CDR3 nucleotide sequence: TGTGCCAGCAGTGAGAGCCCGTCCACCGGGGAGCTGTTTTTT.

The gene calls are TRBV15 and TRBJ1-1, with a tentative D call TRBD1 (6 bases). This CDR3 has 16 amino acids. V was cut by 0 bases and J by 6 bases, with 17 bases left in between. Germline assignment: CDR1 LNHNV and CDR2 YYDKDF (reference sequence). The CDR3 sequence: CATSREGGPGRSEAFF. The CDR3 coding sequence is TGTGCCACCAGCAGAGAGGGGGGGCCCGGTAGATCTGAAGCTTTCTTT.

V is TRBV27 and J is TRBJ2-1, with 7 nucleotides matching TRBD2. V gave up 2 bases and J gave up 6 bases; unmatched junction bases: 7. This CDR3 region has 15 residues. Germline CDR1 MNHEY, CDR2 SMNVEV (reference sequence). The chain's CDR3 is CASSLRGTMPNEQFF. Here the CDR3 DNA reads TGTGCCAGCAGTTTAAGAGGGACTATGCCCAATGAGCAGTTCTTC.

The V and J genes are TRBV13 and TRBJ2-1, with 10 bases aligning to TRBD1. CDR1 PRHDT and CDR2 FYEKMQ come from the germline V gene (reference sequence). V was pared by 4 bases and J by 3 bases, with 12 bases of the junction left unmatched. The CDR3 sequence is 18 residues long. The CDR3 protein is CASSSLPDRDRGYNEQFF. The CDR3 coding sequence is TGTGCCAGCAGCTCCTTACCAGACCGGGACAGGGGCTACAATGAGCAGTTCTTC. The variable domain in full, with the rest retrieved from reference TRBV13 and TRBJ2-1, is AAGVIQSPRHLIKEKRETATLKCYPIPRHDTVYWYQQGPGQDPQFLISFYEKMQSDKGSIPDRFSAQQFSDYHSELNMSSLELGDSALYFCASSSLPDRDRGYNEQFFGPGTRLTVL.

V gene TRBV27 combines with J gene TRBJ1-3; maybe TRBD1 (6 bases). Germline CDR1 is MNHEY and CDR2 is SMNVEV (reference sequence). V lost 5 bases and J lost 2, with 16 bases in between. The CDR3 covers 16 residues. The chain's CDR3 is CASSTQQGWAGNTIYF. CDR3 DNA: TGTGCCAGCAGTACTCAACAGGGTTGGGCTGGAAACACCATATATTTT.

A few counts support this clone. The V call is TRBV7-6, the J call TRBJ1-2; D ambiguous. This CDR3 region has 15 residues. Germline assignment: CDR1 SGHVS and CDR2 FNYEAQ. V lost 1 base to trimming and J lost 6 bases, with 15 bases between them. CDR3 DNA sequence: TGTGCCAGCAGCTTAGGTGCGAGTCATGTTGATGGCTACACCTTC. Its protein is CASSLGASHVDGYTF.

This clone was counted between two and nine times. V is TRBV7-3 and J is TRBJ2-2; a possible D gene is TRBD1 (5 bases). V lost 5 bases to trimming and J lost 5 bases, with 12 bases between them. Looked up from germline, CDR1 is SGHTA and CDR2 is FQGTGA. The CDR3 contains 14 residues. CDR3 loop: CASSLQWTTGELFF. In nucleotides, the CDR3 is TGTGCCAGCAGCCTGCAATGGACAACCGGGGAGCTGTTTTTT.